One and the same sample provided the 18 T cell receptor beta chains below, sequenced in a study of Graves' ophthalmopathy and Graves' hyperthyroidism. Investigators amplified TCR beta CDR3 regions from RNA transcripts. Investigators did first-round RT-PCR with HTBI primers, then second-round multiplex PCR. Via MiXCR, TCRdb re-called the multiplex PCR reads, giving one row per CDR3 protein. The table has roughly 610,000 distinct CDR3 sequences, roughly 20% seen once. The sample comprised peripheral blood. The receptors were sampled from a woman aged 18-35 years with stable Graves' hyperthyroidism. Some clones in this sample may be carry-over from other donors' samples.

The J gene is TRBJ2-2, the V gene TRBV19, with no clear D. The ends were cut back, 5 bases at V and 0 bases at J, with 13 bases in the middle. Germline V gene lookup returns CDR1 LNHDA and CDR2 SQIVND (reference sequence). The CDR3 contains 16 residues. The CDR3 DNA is TGTGCCAGTAGTTCCCGACTTTTCGCGAACACCGGGGAGCTGTTTTTT. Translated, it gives CASSSRLFANTGELFF.

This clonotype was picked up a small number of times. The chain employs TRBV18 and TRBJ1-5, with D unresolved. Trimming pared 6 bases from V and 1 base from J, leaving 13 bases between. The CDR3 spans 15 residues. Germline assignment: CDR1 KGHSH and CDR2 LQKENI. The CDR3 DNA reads TGTGCCAGCTCGATCTCACCGGTGAGCAATCAGCCCCAGCATTTT. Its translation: CASSISPVSNQPQHF.

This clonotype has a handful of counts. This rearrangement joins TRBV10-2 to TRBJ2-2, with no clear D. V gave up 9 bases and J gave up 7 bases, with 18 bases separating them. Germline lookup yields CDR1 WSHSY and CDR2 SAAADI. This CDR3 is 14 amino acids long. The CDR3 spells CASLGPTENGELFF. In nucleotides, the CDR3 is TGCGCCAGTTTAGGACCGACGGAGAACGGGGAGCTGTTTTTT.

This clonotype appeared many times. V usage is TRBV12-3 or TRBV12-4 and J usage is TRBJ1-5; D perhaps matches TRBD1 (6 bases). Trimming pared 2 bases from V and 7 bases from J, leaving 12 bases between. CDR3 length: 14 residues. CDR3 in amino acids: CASSLQGRWQPQHF. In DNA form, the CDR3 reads TGTGCCAGCAGTTTACAGGGGAGGTGGCAGCCCCAGCATTTT.

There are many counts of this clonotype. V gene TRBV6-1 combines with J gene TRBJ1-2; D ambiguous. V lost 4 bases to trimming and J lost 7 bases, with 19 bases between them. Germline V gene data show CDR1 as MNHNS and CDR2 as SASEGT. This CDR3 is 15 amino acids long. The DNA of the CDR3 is TGTGCCAGCAGTGCCCAAACCGGGAGCTTTATTGGCTACACCTTC. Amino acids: CASSAQTGSFIGYTF.

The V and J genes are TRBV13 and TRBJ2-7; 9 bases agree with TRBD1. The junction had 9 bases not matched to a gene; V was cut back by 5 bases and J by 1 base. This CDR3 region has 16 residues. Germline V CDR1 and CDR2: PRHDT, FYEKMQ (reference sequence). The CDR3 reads CASSGRAGTGSYEQYF. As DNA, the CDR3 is TGTGCCAGCAGCGGTAGAGCCGGGACAGGGTCCTACGAGCAGTACTTC.

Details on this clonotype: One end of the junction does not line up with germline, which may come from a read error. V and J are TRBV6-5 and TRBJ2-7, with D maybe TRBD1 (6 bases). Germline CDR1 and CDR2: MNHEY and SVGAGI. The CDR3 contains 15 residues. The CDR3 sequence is CSSRLGRGGSYEQYF. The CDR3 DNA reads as TGTTCCAGCAGGTTAGGGAGAGGGGGCTCCTACGAGCAGTACTTC.

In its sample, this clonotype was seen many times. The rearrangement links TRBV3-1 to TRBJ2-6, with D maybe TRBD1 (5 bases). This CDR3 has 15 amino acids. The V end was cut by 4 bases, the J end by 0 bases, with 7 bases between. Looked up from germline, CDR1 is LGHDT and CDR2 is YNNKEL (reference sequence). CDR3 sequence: CASSLGDSGANVLTF. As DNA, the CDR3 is TGTGCCAGCAGCCTAGGGGACTCTGGGGCCAACGTCCTGACTTTC.

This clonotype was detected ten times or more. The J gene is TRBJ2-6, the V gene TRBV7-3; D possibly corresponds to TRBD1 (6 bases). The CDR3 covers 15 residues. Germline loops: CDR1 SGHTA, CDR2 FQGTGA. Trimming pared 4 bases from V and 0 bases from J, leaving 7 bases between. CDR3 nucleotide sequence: TGTGCCAGCAGCTCGGACAGCTCTGGGGCCAACGTCCTGACTTTC. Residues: CASSSDSSGANVLTF.

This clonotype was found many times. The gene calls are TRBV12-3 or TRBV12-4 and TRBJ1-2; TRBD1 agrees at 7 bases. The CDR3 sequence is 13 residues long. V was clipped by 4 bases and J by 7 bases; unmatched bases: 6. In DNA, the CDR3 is TGTGCCAGCAGTTCAGGGGGGAGGTCTGGCTACACCTTC. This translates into CASSSGGRSGYTF.

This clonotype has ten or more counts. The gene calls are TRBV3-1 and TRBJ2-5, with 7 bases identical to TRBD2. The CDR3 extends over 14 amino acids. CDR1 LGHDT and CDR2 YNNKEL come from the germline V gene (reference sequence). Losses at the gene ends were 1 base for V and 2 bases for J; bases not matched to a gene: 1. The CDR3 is CASSQGGGQETQYF. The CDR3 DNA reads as TGTGCCAGCAGCCAAGGGGGGGGACAAGAGACCCAGTACTTC.

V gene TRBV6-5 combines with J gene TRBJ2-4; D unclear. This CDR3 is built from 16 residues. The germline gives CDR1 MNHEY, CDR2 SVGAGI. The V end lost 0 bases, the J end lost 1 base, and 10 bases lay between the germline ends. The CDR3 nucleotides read TGTGCCAGCAGTTACTCACCGATGGGGGCCAAAAACATTCAGTACTTC. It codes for CASSYSPMGAKNIQYF.

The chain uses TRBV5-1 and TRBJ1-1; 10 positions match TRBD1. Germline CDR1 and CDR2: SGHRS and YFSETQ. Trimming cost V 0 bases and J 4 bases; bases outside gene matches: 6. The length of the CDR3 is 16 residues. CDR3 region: CASSLGPGTGVTEAFF. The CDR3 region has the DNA TGCGCCAGCAGCTTGGGCCCCGGGACAGGGGTCACTGAAGCTTTCTTT. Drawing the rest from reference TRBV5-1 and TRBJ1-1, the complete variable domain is KAGVTQTPRYLIKTRGQQVTLSCSPISGHRSVSWYQQTPGQGLQFLFEYFSETQRNKGNFPGRFSGRQFSNSRSEMNVSTLELGDSALYLCASSLGPGTGVTEAFFGQGTRLTVV.

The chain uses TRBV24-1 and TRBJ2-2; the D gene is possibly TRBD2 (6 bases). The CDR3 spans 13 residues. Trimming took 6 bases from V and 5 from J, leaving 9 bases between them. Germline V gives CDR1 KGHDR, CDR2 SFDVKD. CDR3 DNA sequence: TGTGCCACCAGTATCCGGGAGACCGGGGAGCTGTTTTTT. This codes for CATSIRETGELFF.

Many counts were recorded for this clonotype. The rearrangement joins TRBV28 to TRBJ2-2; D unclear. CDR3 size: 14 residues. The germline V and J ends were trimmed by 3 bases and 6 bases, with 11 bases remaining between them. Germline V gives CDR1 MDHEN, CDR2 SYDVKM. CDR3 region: CASSFPPLPGELFF. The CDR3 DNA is TGTGCCAGCAGTTTCCCCCCACTTCCCGGGGAGCTGTTTTTT.

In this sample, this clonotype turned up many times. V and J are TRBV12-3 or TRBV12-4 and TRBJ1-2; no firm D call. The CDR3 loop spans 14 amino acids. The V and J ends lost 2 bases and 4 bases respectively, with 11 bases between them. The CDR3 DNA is TGTGCCAGCAGTTTAAATTCCGGCCGCTATGGCTACACCTTC. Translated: CASSLNSGRYGYTF.

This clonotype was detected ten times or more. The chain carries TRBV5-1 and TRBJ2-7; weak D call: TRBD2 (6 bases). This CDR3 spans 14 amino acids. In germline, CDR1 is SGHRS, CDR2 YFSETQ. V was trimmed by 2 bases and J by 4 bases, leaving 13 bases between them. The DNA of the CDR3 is TGCGCCAGCAGCTTAGACGCGGGAACATACGAGCAGTACTTC. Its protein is CASSLDAGTYEQYF.

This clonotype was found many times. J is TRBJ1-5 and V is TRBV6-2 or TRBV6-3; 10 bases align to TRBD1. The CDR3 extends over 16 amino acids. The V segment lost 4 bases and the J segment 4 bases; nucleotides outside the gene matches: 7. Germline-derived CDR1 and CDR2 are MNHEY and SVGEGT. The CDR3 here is CASSFVGQGGNQPQHF. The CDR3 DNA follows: TGTGCCAGCAGTTTCGTCGGACAGGGGGGGAATCAGCCCCAGCATTTT.